This TCR beta chain was captured in a study of T cell changes during pregnancy in multiple sclerosis. Sequencing was performed with immunoSEQ multiplex PCR; in TCRdb, only in-frame clones are kept and a portion is missing. The sample lists tens of thousands of clones; about 89% were seen once. Germline CDR1 MNHEY, CDR2 SMNVEV (reference sequence). V gave up 5 bases and J gave up 5 bases, with 9 bases separating them. The CDR3 sequence is 12 residues long. The TCR sequence derives from a female donor in good health, enrolled as a control in a pregnancy study. The sequencing here drew on CD8+ T cells from peripheral blood mononuclear cells, taken in the first trimester of pregnancy. The rearrangement links TRBV27 to TRBJ2-5; D unclear. The CDR3 loop is CASSPPPETQYF. The CDR3, as DNA: TGTGCCAGCAGTCCCCCCCCGGAGACCCAGTACTTC.